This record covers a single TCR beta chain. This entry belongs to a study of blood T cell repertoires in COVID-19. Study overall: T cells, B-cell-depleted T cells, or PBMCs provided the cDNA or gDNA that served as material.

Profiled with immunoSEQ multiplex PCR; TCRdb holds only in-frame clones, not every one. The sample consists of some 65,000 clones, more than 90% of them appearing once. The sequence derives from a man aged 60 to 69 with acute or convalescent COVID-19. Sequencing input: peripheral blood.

CDR3 nucleotides: TGTGCCAGCAGACCACAGGGTAGTTTAATCTACGAGCAGTACTTC. It translates to CASRPQGSLIYEQYF. The gene calls are TRBV7-8 and TRBJ2-7, with D maybe TRBD1 (6 bases). The germline CDR1 and CDR2 sequences are SGHVS and FQNEAQ. CDR3 length: 15 amino acids. Trimming cost V 6 bases and J 3 bases, with 18 bases left between them. The variable domain in full, with the rest retrieved from reference TRBV7-8 and TRBJ2-7, is GAGVSQSPRYKVAKRGQDVALRCDPISGHVSLFWYQQALGQGPEFLTYFQNEAQLDKSGLPSDRFFAERPEGSVSTLKIQRTQQEDSAVYLCASRPQGSLIYEQYFGPGTRLTVT.